The next 26 T cell receptor beta chains were all read from a single sample in a study of T-cell memory formation after mild COVID-19 (dated by TCRdb to the early 2020s). Libraries were constructed by 5' RACE. Sequenced using an Illumina NovaSeq 6000. TCRdb passed the public sequencing reads through fastp at Q25 and MiXCR, retaining productive beta sequences. Here each entry gathers all rows of one CDR3 protein and keeps the most common genes and DNA. This sample comprises about 360,000 distinct CDR3 sequences, 14% of them detected only once. The ten most abundant clones make up around a fifth of the sample. Sequencing was done on a sample of PBMCs or a T cell subset sorted from them (not recorded which). These receptors came from a man in his late teens or twenties who had mild COVID-19 (a few samples of this study predate the infection). The sample titles of this study are shuffled in the database, so cell type and time point are left out; the donor was told from shared clones.

The V gene is TRBV20-1, the J gene TRBJ2-3; 8 nucleotides match TRBD1. The CDR3 spans 14 residues. Germline V lookup: CDR1 DFQATT, CDR2 SNEGSKA (reference sequence). With 5 bases clipped from V and 2 bases from J, the junction kept 6 bases outside the gene matches. This CDR3 reads CSASRTGTTDTQYF. CDR3 nucleotides: TGCAGTGCTTCCCGGACAGGGACCACAGATACGCAGTATTTT.

This clonotype occurred a few times. The rearrangement joins TRBV4-3 to TRBJ2-3; 8 bases agree with TRBD1. The CDR3 totals 14 residues. J lost 4 bases, V lost 4 bases, and 4 bases had no gene match. Germline V CDR1 and CDR2: LGHNA, YSLEER. The CDR3 spells CASSRQGNADTQYF. The CDR3 DNA reads as TGCGCCAGCAGCCGACAGGGGAACGCAGATACGCAGTATTTT.

The V gene is TRBV7-9, the J gene TRBJ2-7; D not resolved. The CDR3 extends over 12 amino acids. The germline CDR1 and CDR2 sequences are SEHNR and FQNEAQ (reference sequence). Trimming took 7 bases from V and 5 from J, leaving 12 bases between them. The CDR3 loop reads CASTLDEHEQYF. Written as DNA, the CDR3 is TGTGCCAGCACCCTGGACGAGCACGAGCAGTACTTC.

This chain connects TRBV5-5 to TRBJ1-3, with unresolved D. CDR1 is SGHKS, CDR2 YYEKEE, per germline (reference sequence). Trimming shortened V by 2 bases and J by 0 bases, and 6 bases separated the two germline ends. This CDR3 spans 14 amino acids. CDR3 nucleotides: TGTGCCAGCAGCTTCCCGGGCTCTGGAAACACCATATATTTT. Encoded protein: CASSFPGSGNTIYF.

The CDR3 loop reads CASSALAGRQETQYF. The CDR3 region has the DNA TGTGCCAGCAGTGCACTAGCGGGGCGGCAAGAGACCCAGTACTTC. The chain couples TRBV27 to TRBJ2-5, with 10 bases identical to TRBD2. The V gene's germline CDR1 is MNHEY and CDR2 SMNVEV (reference sequence). CDR3 length: 15 amino acids. The V and J ends lost 5 bases and 2 bases, in that order; junction bases with no gene match: 5.

This clonotype was seen a few times. This chain joins TRBV4-3 and TRBJ1-5, with 9 bases fitting TRBD1. V lost 4 bases and J lost 6; bases outside the gene matches: 4. Looked up from germline, CDR1 is LGHNA and CDR2 is YSLEER. The CDR3 has 14 amino acids. The CDR3 loop reads CASSRDRVTQPQHF. The CDR3 DNA follows: TGCGCCAGCAGCCGGGACAGGGTTACTCAGCCCCAGCATTTT.

This rearrangement joins TRBV5-1 to TRBJ2-7; D is possibly TRBD1 or TRBD2 (5 bases each). Germline V gene data show CDR1 as SGHRS and CDR2 as YFSETQ. This CDR3 contains 14 residues. The V gene lost 4 bases and the J gene lost 1 base, with 12 bases spanning the gap. In DNA, the CDR3 is TGCGCCAGCAGCCTCGGGACCGAGTCCTACGAGCAGTACTTC. Amino acid sequence: CASSLGTESYEQYF.

This clonotype has a count of ten or more. The chain carries TRBV20-1 and TRBJ2-5; 8 bases are shared with TRBD1. This CDR3 spans 16 amino acids. V lost 0 bases and J lost 5; bases outside the gene matches: 11. Germline values: CDR1 DFQATT, CDR2 SNEGSKA (reference sequence). The CDR3 region is CSARDLGQGAWETQYF. The CDR3 DNA reads as TGCAGTGCTAGAGATCTGGGGCAGGGGGCTTGGGAGACCCAGTACTTC.

This clonotype was detected a few times. V gene TRBV24-1 combines with J gene TRBJ2-1; TRBD1 or TRBD2 may be the D gene (5 bases each). The CDR3 sequence is 15 residues long. Trimming cost V 4 bases and J 12 bases, with 21 bases left between them. In germline, CDR1 is KGHDR, CDR2 SFDVKD. CDR3 sequence: CATSDSPGQGEGQFF. CDR3 nucleotide sequence: TGTGCCACCAGTGACTCCCCGGGCCAGGGTGAGGGGCAGTTCTTC.

This clonotype was seen a few times. This may arise from a read error, as a much more abundant clone is one base away. CDR3 sequence reads: CASSLKNTEAFF. The CDR3 nucleotides read TGTGCCAGCAGTTTAAAGAACACTGAAGCTTTCTTT. The chain joins TRBV12-3 or TRBV12-4 to TRBJ1-1; no reliable D call. Trimming took 2 bases from V and 1 from J, leaving 2 bases between them. This CDR3 is 12 amino acids long.

This clonotype turned up a few times. The CDR3 DNA reads as TGTGCCAGCAGCTTGACAGGGCGAGCCTACGAGCAGTACTTC. This translates into CASSLTGRAYEQYF. The chain employs TRBV5-5 and TRBJ2-7, with D maybe TRBD1 (6 bases). Germline values: CDR1 SGHKS, CDR2 YYEKEE (reference sequence). The ends were cut back, 1 base at V and 2 bases at J, with 10 bases in the middle. The CDR3 runs to 14 residues.

The CDR3 is CASSLVRRVRSYEQYF. The CDR3 DNA is TGTGCCAGCAGCTTAGTCCGGAGGGTACGCTCCTACGAGCAGTACTTC. This chain links TRBV13 with TRBJ2-7, with D tentatively TRBD2 (6 bases). CDR3 length equals 16 residues. The V gene lost 1 base and the J gene lost 0 bases, with 13 bases spanning the gap. Germline V lookup: CDR1 PRHDT, CDR2 FYEKMQ (reference sequence). Drawing the rest from reference TRBV13 and TRBJ2-7, the complete variable domain is AAGVIQSPRHLIKEKRETATLKCYPIPRHDTVYWYQQGPGQDPQFLISFYEKMQSDKGSIPDRFSAQQFSDYHSELNMSSLELGDSALYFCASSLVRRVRSYEQYFGPGTRLTVT.

This chain connects TRBV24-1 to TRBJ2-4; 10 nucleotides agree with TRBD2. With 4 bases clipped from V and 5 bases from J, the junction kept 10 bases outside the gene matches. This CDR3 region has 17 residues. CDR1 and CDR2 from the germline V gene are KGHDR and SFDVKD. The CDR3: CATSETARLAGENIQYF. DNA of the CDR3: TGTGCCACCAGTGAAACGGCGAGGCTAGCGGGGGAAAACATTCAGTACTTC.

The chain links TRBV19 to TRBJ2-5; unclear D gene. CDR3 length: 16 amino acids. Germline CDR1 LNHDA, CDR2 SQIVND (reference sequence). The V end was cut by 5 bases, the J end by 1 base, with 17 bases between. The CDR3 reads CASSPRWGKGQETQYF. The CDR3 DNA follows: TGTGCCAGTAGTCCCCGATGGGGTAAGGGCCAAGAGACCCAGTACTTC.

The chain has TRBV3-1 and TRBJ2-1, with TRBD2 matching 12 bases. The length of the CDR3 is 16 residues. Unmatched junction bases numbered 11, after V lost 4 bases and J lost 10 bases. Germline values: CDR1 LGHDT, CDR2 YNNKEL (reference sequence). CDR3 loop: CASSPLLAGGPREQFF. CDR3 nucleotide sequence: TGTGCCAGCAGCCCCCTCCTAGCGGGGGGGCCAAGGGAGCAGTTCTTC.

The genes are TRBV7-9 and TRBJ1-4; no clear D. The germline V gene encodes CDR1 SEHNR and CDR2 FQNEAQ (reference sequence). This CDR3 has 12 residues. Trimming cost V 5 bases and J 7 bases, with 8 bases left between them. CDR3 sequence (DNA): TGTGCCAGCAGCGATTCGGGTGAAAAACTGTTTTTT. Translated: CASSDSGEKLFF.

This chain links TRBV7-3 with TRBJ2-1; D tentatively reads TRBD1 or TRBD2 (5 bases each). V was shortened by 2 bases and J by 11 bases, with 13 bases between the two germline ends. The length of the CDR3 is 13 residues. Germline V gene data show CDR1 as SGHTA and CDR2 as FQGTGA. CDR3 loop: CASSLGGPPKQFF. In nucleotides, the CDR3 is TGTGCCAGCAGCTTAGGGGGACCTCCGAAGCAGTTCTTC.

A few counts support this clonotype. This chain links TRBV6-2 or TRBV6-3 with TRBJ2-7; 7 bases map to TRBD1. The CDR3 is 13 residues long. CDR1 and CDR2 (germline): MNHEY, SVGEGT. V lost 6 bases and J lost 8; bases outside the gene matches: 10. This CDR3 is CASSSIRDSQQYF. Written as DNA, the CDR3 is TGTGCCAGCAGCTCAATAAGGGACAGCCAGCAGTACTTC.

This clonotype occurred a few times. The chain is built from TRBV10-3 and TRBJ2-1; no clear D gene. The CDR3 has 13 amino acids. CDR1 ENHRY and CDR2 SYGVKD come from the germline V gene. Trimming took off 1 base at V and 2 bases at J, with 3 bases between the two ends. The CDR3 sequence is CAISEWPYNEQFF. CDR3 nucleotide sequence: TGTGCCATCAGTGAGTGGCCCTACAATGAGCAGTTCTTC.

This clonotype appeared a few times. This chain joins TRBV7-2 and TRBJ2-5; D is possibly TRBD2 (6 bases). The CDR3 contains 17 residues. The germline V gene has CDR1 SGHTA and CDR2 FQGNSA. Trimming removed 3 bases from V and 5 bases from J, with 22 bases in between. In nucleotides, the CDR3 is TGTGCCAGCAGCTTTGGAGGGATCGAGACCACTCGGGAGACCCAGTACTTC. It yields the protein CASSFGGIETTRETQYF.

Only a few counts were recorded for this clonotype. The chain employs TRBV10-1 and TRBJ2-2; weak D call: TRBD1 (6 bases). Per germline, CDR1 WNHNN and CDR2 SYGVQD (reference sequence). V shed 6 bases and J shed 5 bases, with 13 bases lying between them. CDR3 length: 14 amino acids. The CDR3 loop reads CASSQGRRTGELFF. The CDR3 region has the DNA TGCGCCAGCAGCCAGGGGCGAAGAACCGGGGAGCTGTTTTTT.

This clonotype appeared many times. J is TRBJ1-2 and V is TRBV5-1, with D uncertain. The V end was cut by 0 bases, the J end by 6 bases, with 6 bases between. This CDR3 has 12 amino acids. In germline, CDR1 is SGHRS, CDR2 YFSETQ. The CDR3 is CASSLGGNGYTF. CDR3 bases: TGCGCCAGCAGCTTGGGCGGCAATGGCTACACCTTC.

This clonotype was detected a few times. The chain combines TRBV20-1 with TRBJ2-7; 10 bases line up with TRBD1. Germline V CDR1 and CDR2: DFQATT, SNEGSKA (reference sequence). V shed 4 bases, J shed 7 bases, and the junction held 7 bases outside the gene matches. The CDR3 has 13 residues. CDR3 DNA sequence: TGCAGTGCTAACCGGGACAGGGGTTGGGAGCAGTACGTC. Its translation: CSANRDRGWEQYV.

V is TRBV7-3 and J is TRBJ2-2; the D call may be TRBD1 or TRBD2 (5 bases each). Germline V gene lookup returns CDR1 SGHTA and CDR2 FQGTGA. V was cut by 5 bases and J by 5 bases, with 12 bases left in between. This CDR3 has 14 amino acids. The CDR3 is CASSEGRKTGELFF. In nucleotides, the CDR3 is TGTGCCAGCAGCGAGGGACGGAAGACCGGGGAGCTGTTTTTT. The variable domain in full, with the rest retrieved from reference TRBV7-3 and TRBJ2-2, is GAGVSQTPSNKVTEKGKYVELRCDPISGHTALYWYRQSLGQGPEFLIYFQGTGAADDSGLPNDRFFAVRPEGSVSTLKIQRTERGDSAVYLCASSEGRKTGELFFGEGSRLTVL.

The rearrangement uses TRBV9 and TRBJ2-5, with D possibly TRBD2 on 6 matching bases. Trimming shortened V by 3 bases and J by 5 bases, and 23 bases separated the two germline ends. Germline V gene sequence: CDR1 SGDLS, CDR2 YYNGEE. CDR3 length: 17 residues. The CDR3, as DNA: TGTGCCAGCAGCGGGAGAAGAGGTTTAGCGGCGAGGGAGACCCAGTACTTC. Translated: CASSGRRGLAARETQYF.

This clonotype has only one observation. The chain combines TRBV30 with TRBJ2-1, with 9 bases aligning to TRBD1. The CDR3 runs to 10 residues. Germline V lookup: CDR1 GTSNPN, CDR2 SVGIG (reference sequence). The trim removed 8 bases at V and 9 bases at J, leaving 2 bases unmatched. In nucleotides, the CDR3 is TGTGCCGGGGACAGGGCTGAGCAGTTCTTC. Its translation is CAGDRAEQFF.